One sample yielded the 26 T cell receptor beta chains listed below, sequenced in a study of blood T cell repertoires in COVID-19 (dated by TCRdb to about 2020). Library preparation used the immunoSEQ multiplex PCR assay. TCRdb took over this immuneACCESS table, retaining in-frame rearrangements with V and J assigned. Such tables are incomplete; in checked studies, under half of the missing clones stem from an unresolved V gene, and the remainder is unexplained. This sample has about 160,000 clones in its table, and 87% of those were observed once. The ten largest clonotypes hold 3.9% of the sample. Specimen: peripheral blood. These receptor sequences come from a woman aged 55-70 years who had recovered from COVID-19.

The CDR3 nucleotides read TGTGCCAGCAGTTCGGGACAGACTCTGAACACTGAAGCTTTCTTT. Protein product: CASSSGQTLNTEAFF. V is TRBV27 and J is TRBJ1-1; TRBD1 matches 7 bases. V lost 4 bases, J lost 0 bases, and 5 bases stayed unmatched. Germline CDR1 MNHEY, CDR2 SMNVEV (reference sequence). The CDR3 spans 15 residues.

The chain carries TRBV29-1 and TRBJ1-2; TRBD1 matches at 9 bases. CDR3 size: 16 residues. J lost 5 bases, V lost 7 bases, and 17 bases had no gene match. Germline loops: CDR1 SQVTM, CDR2 ANQGSEA. The CDR3 coding sequence is TGCAGCGCCGGAGGTGGGGCACAGGGGGCGCAGTATGGCTACACCTTC. Translating gives CSAGGGAQGAQYGYTF.

The rearrangement uses TRBV14 and TRBJ1-1, with unresolved D. Trimming took 1 base from V and 11 from J, leaving 14 bases between them. The CDR3 loop spans 13 amino acids. Germline V lookup: CDR1 SGHDN, CDR2 FVKESK. The CDR3 spells CASSQGPFEKAFF. The CDR3 DNA sequence: TGTGCCAGCAGCCAAGGCCCCTTTGAGAAGGCTTTCTTT.

The chain links TRBV6-2 or TRBV6-3 to TRBJ2-7; 11 bases are a match to TRBD2. The CDR3 is 14 amino acids. Looked up from germline, CDR1 is MNHEY and CDR2 is SVGEGT. J was trimmed by 5 bases and V by 6 bases; bases with no gene match: 6. The CDR3 DNA reads TGTGCCAGCAGCCTTAGCGGGGGGGCCCACGAGCAGTACTTC. Translated, it gives CASSLSGGAHEQYF.

The chain uses TRBV4-2 and TRBJ1-4, with D maybe TRBD1 (6 bases). V was cut by 4 bases and J by 8 bases, with 17 bases left in between. The length of the CDR3 is 15 residues. In germline, CDR1 is LGHNA, CDR2 YNFKEQ. DNA for the CDR3: TGTGCCAGCAGCCCGAGCGGGGGCGCGGGAGAAAAACTGTTTTTT. It specifies CASSPSGGAGEKLFF.

The genes are TRBV5-1 and TRBJ2-7, with 7 bases that match TRBD1. The CDR3 loop spans 15 amino acids. Germline V gene data show CDR1 as SGHRS and CDR2 as YFSETQ. Trimming at V came to 4 bases and at J to 7 bases, leaving 14 bases not matched to a gene. CDR3 sequence: CASSNSGTAAGEQYF. The CDR3 DNA sequence: TGCGCCAGCAGCAATTCCGGGACAGCCGCCGGAGAGCAGTACTTC.

V usage is TRBV27 and J usage is TRBJ2-3, with 8 positions matching TRBD2. V was clipped by 10 bases and J by 5 bases; unmatched bases: 11. The CDR3 has 14 residues. The V gene's germline CDR1 is MNHEY and CDR2 SMNVEV (reference sequence). CDR3 region: CATSPAGGIDTQYF. CDR3 bases: TGTGCCACCTCCCCGGCGGGGGGCATAGATACGCAGTATTTT.

This chain joins TRBV28 and TRBJ1-5; D unresolved. This CDR3 is built from 15 residues. In germline, CDR1 is MDHEN, CDR2 SYDVKM. Trimming stripped 3 bases from V and 2 bases from J, with 11 bases between. The CDR3, as DNA: TGTGCCAGCAGTTTGGCGGGAAGTGGCAATCAGCCCCAGCATTTT. Translation: CASSLAGSGNQPQHF. Complete variable domain (other parts from reference TRBV28 and TRBJ1-5): DVKVTQSSRYLVKRTGEKVFLECVQDMDHENMFWYRQDPGLGLRLIYFSYDVKMKEKGDIPEGYSVSREKKERFSLILESASTNQTSMYLCASSLAGSGNQPQHFGDGTRLSIL.

This clone was recorded once. The genes are TRBV3-1 (or the pseudogene TRBV3-2) and TRBJ2-5; 8 bases match TRBD2. V was pared by 1 base and J by 4 bases, with 5 bases of the junction left unmatched. The V gene's germline CDR1 is LGHDT and CDR2 YNNKEL (reference sequence). The CDR3 is made up of 15 amino acids. In nucleotides, the CDR3 is TGTGCCAGCAGCCAAGGAGCGGGGGCGGGAGAGACCCAGTACTTC. Translation: CASSQGAGAGETQYF.

This CDR3 is CASSGQAIYSNQPQHF. Written as DNA, the CDR3 is TGTGCCAGTAGTGGACAGGCGATTTATAGCAATCAGCCCCAGCATTTT. The chain carries TRBV19 and TRBJ1-5, with 7 nucleotides matching TRBD1. This CDR3 has 16 residues. CDR1 is LNHDA, CDR2 SQIVND, per germline (reference sequence). Trimming removed 5 bases from V and 0 bases from J; junction bases left unmatched: 7. The variable domain in full, with the rest retrieved from reference TRBV19 and TRBJ1-5, is DGGITQSPKYLFRKEGQNVTLSCEQNLNHDAMYWYRQDPGQGLRLIYYSQIVNDFQKGDIAEGYSVSREKKESFPLTVTSAQKNPTAFYLCASSGQAIYSNQPQHFGDGTRLSIL.

This clone was detected a few times. The chain joins TRBV11-1 to TRBJ2-3, with a tentative D call TRBD2 (5 bases). Germline-derived CDR1 and CDR2 are SGHAT and FQDESV (reference sequence). Deletions cut 4 bases from V and 1 base from J, with 9 bases between. This CDR3 is built from 14 residues. CDR3 sequence: CASSSDWRTDTQYF. As DNA, the CDR3 is TGTGCCAGCAGCTCGGACTGGCGCACAGATACGCAGTATTTT. Drawing the rest from reference TRBV11-1 and TRBJ2-3, the complete variable domain is EAEVAQSPRYKITEKSQAVAFWCDPISGHATLYWYRQILGQGPELLVQFQDESVVDDSQLPKDRFSAERLKGVDSTLKIQPAELGDSAMYLCASSSDWRTDTQYFGPGTRLTVL.

This clone was found a few times. The gene calls are TRBV7-3 and TRBJ2-6, with no clear D. V shed 1 base and J shed 2 bases, with 3 bases lying between them. The CDR3 extends over 14 amino acids. Germline CDR1 reads SGHTA; CDR2 reads FQGTGA. DNA for the CDR3: TGTGCCAGCAGCTTAAGCGCTGGGGCCAACGTCCTGACTTTC. Amino acid sequence: CASSLSAGANVLTF.

The rearrangement uses TRBV9 and TRBJ2-3; 8 nucleotides align to TRBD2. The CDR3 extends over 15 amino acids. CDR1 is SGDLS, CDR2 YYNGEE, per germline. The J segment lost 3 bases and the V segment lost 4 bases, leaving 7 bases of the junction unmatched. Here the CDR3 reads CASSPHGGGTDTQYF. CDR3 nucleotides: TGTGCCAGCAGCCCCCACGGCGGGGGGACAGATACGCAGTATTTT.

J is TRBJ1-5 and V is TRBV3-1 (or the pseudogene TRBV3-2), with D perhaps TRBD1 (5 bases). The CDR3 spans 15 residues. The ends were cut back, 0 bases at V and 5 bases at J, with 11 bases in the middle. Germline values: CDR1 LGHDT, CDR2 YNNKEL (reference sequence). CDR3 in amino acids: CASSQDAGPDQPQHF. The CDR3 bases are TGTGCCAGCAGCCAAGATGCGGGACCTGATCAGCCCCAGCATTTT.

As to this clone: The junction departs from the called germline gene at one end, perhaps through a read error. This chain uses TRBV30 with TRBJ1-1, with 8 nucleotides matching TRBD1. The CDR3 contains 13 residues. CDR1 and CDR2 (germline): GTSNPN, SVGIG (reference sequence). The CDR3 region is CAWIVDRGTETFF. In DNA form, the CDR3 reads TGTGCCTGGATCGTCGACAGGGGCACTGAAACTTTCTTT.

V and J are TRBV4-3 and TRBJ1-4, with 9 bases matching TRBD1. Unmatched junction bases numbered 9, after V lost 0 bases and J lost 4 bases. The length of the CDR3 is 18 residues. Germline V lookup: CDR1 LGHNA, CDR2 YSLEER. The CDR3 is CASSQDRTGTGFNEKLFF. In nucleotides, the CDR3 is TGCGCCAGCAGCCAAGACCGAACCGGGACAGGGTTTAATGAAAAACTGTTTTTT.

The V and J genes are TRBV30 and TRBJ1-3; 7 nucleotides line up with TRBD1. V trimming: 3 bases; J trimming: 0 bases; junction bases outside the gene matches: 8. Germline CDR1 GTSNPN, CDR2 SVGIG (reference sequence). The CDR3 covers 16 residues. DNA for the CDR3: TGTGCCTGGAGCCGGGACAGAGGATTCTCTGGAAACACCATATATTTT. The encoded protein is CAWSRDRGFSGNTIYF.

The genes are TRBV28 and TRBJ1-4, with TRBD1 matching 8 bases. Germline V CDR1 and CDR2: MDHEN, SYDVKM. This CDR3 has 15 amino acids. V trimming: 3 bases; J trimming: 8 bases; junction bases outside the gene matches: 8. This CDR3 is CASSLRDRLGEKLFF. CDR3 bases: TGTGCCAGCAGTTTGAGGGACAGGCTTGGGGAAAAACTGTTTTTT.

The chain recombines TRBV11-2 with TRBJ2-2, with a possible D match to TRBD2 (7 bases). V was clipped by 4 bases and J by 5 bases, with 20 bases between them. CDR3 length equals 17 residues. Germline values: CDR1 SGHAT, CDR2 FQNNGV. CDR3 nucleotides: TGTGCCAGCAGCTCAGGCAAGGGGGGAGGGCGGACCGGGGAGCTGTTTTTT. It translates to CASSSGKGGGRTGELFF. The whole variable domain, remainder taken from reference TRBV11-2 and TRBJ2-2, is EAGVAQSPRYKIIEKRQSVAFWCNPISGHATLYWYQQILGQGPKLLIQFQNNGVVDDSQLPKDRFSAERLKGVDSTLKIQPAKLEDSAVYLCASSSGKGGGRTGELFFGEGSRLTVL.

The V and J genes are TRBV7-9 and TRBJ1-4; 9 positions agree with TRBD1. Germline V gene sequence: CDR1 SEHNR, CDR2 FQNEAQ (reference sequence). The CDR3 spans 16 residues. J lost 0 bases, V lost 4 bases, and 3 bases had no gene match. The CDR3 sequence: CASSWGQGSTNEKLFF. In DNA form, the CDR3 reads TGTGCCAGCAGCTGGGGACAGGGTTCAACTAATGAAAAACTGTTTTTT.

This clone turned up a few times. The chain couples TRBV5-1 to TRBJ2-2; 9 bases match TRBD2. CDR3 length: 14 amino acids. Germline values: CDR1 SGHRS, CDR2 YFSETQ. The V and J ends lost 1 base and 8 bases, in that order; junction bases with no gene match: 3. CDR3 sequence: CASSLSSGVGELFF. The CDR3 bases are TGCGCCAGCAGCTTGTCTAGCGGGGTTGGGGAGCTGTTTTTT.

The chain has TRBV5-1 and TRBJ2-3, with a possible D match to TRBD2 (5 bases). This CDR3 spans 16 amino acids. Trimming removed 0 bases from V and 4 bases from J, with 15 bases in between. Germline V gene sequence: CDR1 SGHRS, CDR2 YFSETQ. CDR3 nucleotide sequence: TGCGCCAGCAGCTTGGAAGGTCAAGCGGTCCCAGATACGCAGTATTTT. Encoded protein: CASSLEGQAVPDTQYF.

This clone was recorded only once. The rearrangement links TRBV6-5 to TRBJ2-7, with TRBD2 matching over 8 bases. Germline values: CDR1 MNHEY, CDR2 SVGAGI. J lost 5 bases, V lost 4 bases, and 10 bases had no gene match. The CDR3 length is 15 residues. CDR3 nucleotides: TGTGCCAGCAGTTCCCTCGGGGGGGTTGGAAACGAGCAGTACTTC. Encoded protein: CASSSLGGVGNEQYF.

CDR3 sequence reads: CASTTQRGVAYEQYF. For the CDR3, the DNA is TGTGCCAGCACCACCCAGCGGGGGGTCGCCTACGAGCAGTACTTC. The gene calls are TRBV28 and TRBJ2-7; the match to TRBD2 covers 9 bases. The CDR3 is 15 amino acids. J lost 2 bases, V lost 7 bases, and 9 bases had no gene match. Germline V CDR1 and CDR2: MDHEN, SYDVKM.

This chain uses TRBV7-2 with TRBJ2-1, with 15 bases matching TRBD2. Germline CDR1 is SGHTA and CDR2 is FQGNSA. The trim removed 5 bases at V and 8 bases at J, leaving 7 bases unmatched. The CDR3 runs 16 residues. The CDR3 loop reads CASSRTSGGAFYEQFF. DNA of the CDR3: TGTGCCAGCAGCCGGACTAGCGGGGGGGCTTTCTATGAGCAGTTCTTC.

The chain employs TRBV9 and TRBJ2-1, with D possibly matching TRBD2 (7 bases). There are 15 residues in the CDR3. Trimming left V 0 bases short and J 4 bases short, with 11 bases between. Germline-derived CDR1 and CDR2 are SGDLS and YYNGEE. The CDR3 bases are TGTGCCAGCAGCGTAGAGGCGGGGGCATACAATGAGCAGTTCTTC. Protein sequence: CASSVEAGAYNEQFF.